This TCR beta chain was obtained from a study of response to subunit inactivated influenza vaccine. Findings of the study overall: Authors suggested each seasonal influenza vaccination recruits few new T cells.

Trimming removed 5 bases at V and 5 bases at J, with 10 bases between. The CDR3 loop spans 14 amino acids. Many counts were recorded for this clonotype. Antigen: not known. TCRdb re-analysed the RT-PCR reads in MiXCR, keeping a single row per CDR3 protein. Of about 530,000 distinct CDR3 sequences in the sample, 10% to 15% were seen once. The sequences come from PBMCs from blood, collected about 40 days after vaccination. The rearrangement uses TRBV12-3 or TRBV12-4 and TRBJ1-6; D not resolved. The clonotype comes from a man in his fifties who received an inactivated influenza vaccine. This CDR3 reads CASSPGRHNSPLHF. CDR3 nucleotides: TGTGCCAGCAGTCCCGGGCGGCATAATTCACCCCTCCACTTT.